The rows below give T cell receptor beta chains drawn from one sample of a study of CD8+CD57+ T cells in acquired aplastic anemia. MiXCR, applied by TCRdb to the reads, yields one record per CDR3 protein. The top ten clones hold 7% to 9.5% of a sample with 250,000 or so distinct CDR3 sequences, around 45% of them seen once. The sequenced material came from sorted CD4+, CD8+, or CD8+CD57+ T cells (not recorded which) from PBMCs. These receptors came from a human donor with aplastic anemia. Each CDR3 is given with its conserved first and last residue. A D gene is named only where the DNA matches it firmly. Size is omitted from some rows. Given values are once, few, many or a class for expanded clones.

clone size	D gene	V gene	J gene	CDR3 DNA	CDR3 protein
-	TRBD2	TRBV4-3	TRBJ2-7	TGCGCCAGCAGCCTTCGACTAGCGGGGGGCCCCCTGTACGAGCAGTACTTC	CASSLRLAGGPLYEQYF
-	-	TRBV2	TRBJ1-3	TGTGCCAGTAGTGAAAGTGGGAATGGAAACACCATATATTTT	CASSESGNGNTIYF
-	TRBD2	TRBV20-1	TRBJ2-1	TGCAGTGTTCGATCTAGCGGGGAGTACAATGAGCAGTTCTTC	CSVRSSGEYNEQFF
many	-	TRBV4-3	TRBJ1-1	TGCGCCAGCAGCACCGGGGTTCGAGGCACTGAAGCTTTCTTT	CASSTGVRGTEAFF
many	TRBD1	TRBV20-1	TRBJ2-5	TGCAGTGCCCGATATCTGGGACAGACAGAAGAGACCCAGTACTTC	CSARYLGQTEETQYF
many	-	TRBV7-9	TRBJ1-1	TGTGCCAGCAGCTCCGCGGGTCCCACTGAAGCTTTCTTT	CASSSAGPTEAFF
-	TRBD2	TRBV7-8	TRBJ2-5	TGTGCCAGCAGCTTAGAGTTGGGGCTAGCGGGGACTACACAAGAGACCCAGTACTTC	CASSLELGLAGTTQETQYF
many	TRBD2	TRBV7-2	TRBJ2-7	TGTGCCAGCAGCTTAGCGGTACTAGCGGGCACCTACGAGCAGTACTTC	CASSLAVLAGTYEQYF
few	TRBD1	TRBV6-2/TRBV6-3	TRBJ1-2	TGTGCCAGCAGCCCTAGCTTATGGACAGGGTCGGATGGCTACACCTTC	CASSPSLWTGSDGYTF
-	-	TRBV9	TRBJ1-4	TGTGCCAGCAGCGTAGAGGACAGTATTCTTGAAAAACTGTTTTTT	CASSVEDSILEKLFF
many	TRBD1	TRBV27	TRBJ2-5	TGTGCCAGCAGTGAAAGGACAGGACAAGAGACCCAGTACTTC	CASSERTGQETQYF
-	-	TRBV15	TRBJ2-3	TGTGCCACCAGCAGGTCCCCCCGCACAGATACGCAGTATTTT	CATSRSPRTDTQYF
-	-	TRBV7-2	TRBJ1-1	TGTGCCAGCAGCCTAGTTACCCGCGACGGAGCTTTCTTT	CASSLVTRDGAFF
once	-	TRBV7-2	TRBJ2-5	TGTGCCAGCAGACTAAATCAAGAGACCCAGTACTTC	CASRLNQETQYF
-	-	TRBV6-5	TRBJ2-7	TGTGCCAGCAGTTACTCTTTCAAGACAGAGCAGTACTTC	CASSYSFKTEQYF
-	-	TRBV6-4	TRBJ1-2	TGTGCCAGCAGCACCGAATCGGGGGGAGGCTACACCTTC	CASSTESGGGYTF
-	-	TRBV20-1	TRBJ2-1	TGCAGTGCTAGAGAGATCGGGGGGCAGTACAATGAGCAGTTCTTC	CSAREIGGQYNEQFF
-	-	TRBV2	TRBJ2-3	TGTGCCAGCAGCCCTACTAGCACGGAGGGGGATACGCAGTATTTT	CASSPTSTEGDTQYF
-	TRBD2	TRBV29-1	TRBJ2-1	TGTGCCTGGGCTCGGGGGGACTCCTACAATGAGCAGTTCTTC	CAWARGDSYNEQFF
-	TRBD2	TRBV24-1	TRBJ2-2	TGTGCCACCAGCACTAGCGGGAGGGGCAACCAGGAGCTGTTTTTT	CATSTSGRGNQELFF
-	TRBD1	TRBV6-4	TRBJ2-1	TGTGCCAGCAGTGACACGACCGACAGGGGTGATGAGCAGTCCTTC	CASSDTTDRGDEQSF
few	-	TRBV6-5	TRBJ2-7	TGTGCCAGCAGTTATAAGGGACAAGGCTACGAGCAGTACTTC	CASSYKGQGYEQYF
few	-	TRBV6-1	TRBJ2-1	TGTGCCAGCAGTTACGAGAAGGGGGGGCCATATGAGCAGTTCTTC	CASSYEKGGPYEQFF
-	-	TRBV24-1	TRBJ2-1	TGTGCCACCAGTGATGCCGCTTCAAGTGAGCAGTTCTTC	CATSDAASSEQFF
few	TRBD2	TRBV12-3/TRBV12-4	TRBJ2-1	TGTGCCAGCAGTTTAACTAGCGGGGGGGTTTCCTACAATGAGCAGTTCTTC	CASSLTSGGVSYNEQFF
few	TRBD1	TRBV12-3/TRBV12-4	TRBJ2-7	TGTGCCAGCAGTCGGGACAGGCCTCCATCGAGCTCCTACGAGCAGTACTTC	CASSRDRPPSSSYEQYF
many	-	TRBV7-9	TRBJ2-7	TGTGCCAGCAGCATCGGACAGACCTACGAGCAGTACTTC	CASSIGQTYEQYF
few	TRBD1	TRBV5-6	TRBJ1-6	TGTGCCAGCAGCTCGGGAGGGGGCAATTCACCCCTCCACTTT	CASSSGGGNSPLHF
many	-	TRBV6-2/TRBV6-3	TRBJ2-5	TGTGCCAGCAGTTACTCGGGGGGCCGAGGTCCCGAGACCCAGTACTTC	CASSYSGGRGPETQYF
-	TRBD1	TRBV12-3/TRBV12-4	TRBJ1-2	TGTGCCAGCAGTCGGGACTATCTGGGACAGTCGGGGGAAAGCTACACCTTC	CASSRDYLGQSGESYTF
-	-	TRBV2	TRBJ2-2	TGTGCCAGCATTACAGAGACAAGTACCGGGGAGCTGTTTTTT	CASITETSTGELFF
many	-	TRBV6-5	TRBJ2-7	TGTGCCACCCAAAAGAGGGACTTCCTCCGGGGGTACTTC	CATQKRDFLRGYF
few	TRBD1	TRBV6-1	TRBJ2-7	TGTGCCACCAGTCCCGGGACAGGGGGGATTCGTTACGAGCAGTACTTC	CATSPGTGGIRYEQYF
few	-	TRBV3-2	TRBJ1-1	TGTGCCAGCAGCCAAGAGGGGGCCACAACTATGAACACTGAAGCTTTCTTT	CASSQEGATTMNTEAFF
-	-	TRBV7-2	TRBJ2-7	TGTGCCAGCAGCTTAAACAGAATCTCCTACGAGCAGTACTTC	CASSLNRISYEQYF
-	-	TRBV7-8	TRBJ2-5	TGTGCCAGCAGTTTACGGACCTCAGCACAAGAGACCCAGTACTTC	CASSLRTSAQETQYF
-	-	TRBV10-3	TRBJ1-2	TGTGCCATCAGTGAGTCCGCAGGGAACTATGGCTACACCTTC	CAISESAGNYGYTF
many	-	TRBV6-1	TRBJ2-7	TGTGCCAGCAGGGATATTTACAGCTACGAGCAGTACTTC	CASRDIYSYEQYF
-	-	TRBV29-1	TRBJ2-3	TGCAGCGTTGATTCGGGCTCAGATACGCAGTATTTT	CSVDSGSDTQYF
many	TRBD2	TRBV7-9	TRBJ2-3	TGTGCCAGCAGCGTCCCAGTGGGGACTAGCGGGGACAGCACAGATACGCAGTATTTT	CASSVPVGTSGDSTDTQYF
once	-	TRBV11-2	TRBJ2-3	TGTGCCAGCAGCTTAGATATGGGGACATTACCAGATACGCAGTATTTT	CASSLDMGTLPDTQYF
many	-	TRBV5-1	TRBJ2-5	TGCGCCAGCAGCTTCCGGGACACTCCCGCGCAACGGTACTTC	CASSFRDTPAQRYF
many	-	TRBV4-3	TRBJ2-3	TGCGCCAGCAGCCAAGATGGAGCCAGCACAGATACGCAGTATTTT	CASSQDGASTDTQYF
once	-	TRBV10-2	TRBJ1-1	TGCGCCAGCAGTGAATATAAGGGGAACACTGAAGCTTTCTTT	CASSEYKGNTEAFF
many	-	TRBV20-1	TRBJ2-1	TGCAGTGCTAGGGGACCCCCGGAATACAATGAGCAGTTCTTC	CSARGPPEYNEQFF
large	-	TRBV3-1	TRBJ2-5	TGTGCCAGCAGCCAAGGGAGTTTGGAGCGCCAAGAGACCCAGTACTTC	CASSQGSLERQETQYF
-	TRBD2	TRBV7-2	TRBJ2-3	TGTGCCAGCAGCTCCAGGACTAGCGGGGGGGCCTACGAGCTAGATACGCAGTATTTT	CASSSRTSGGAYELDTQYF
many	-	TRBV7-9	TRBJ1-5	TGTGCCAGCAGCTTCGGATATAGCGATCAGCCCCAGCATTTT	CASSFGYSDQPQHF
-	-	TRBV11-2	TRBJ2-7	TGTGCCAGCAGCCTAGCTAGTCCCGACTCCTACGAGCAGTACTTC	CASSLASPDSYEQYF
medium-sized	-	TRBV12-3/TRBV12-4	TRBJ1-2	TGTGCCAGCAGTTTGGGACACCCCTATGGCTACACCTTC	CASSLGHPYGYTF
-	-	TRBV24-1	TRBJ2-7	TGTGCCAGCAGTTTATTGGATTTGAGGGGGGGTTTCGATGAGCAGTACTTC	CASSLLDLRGGFDEQYF
many	TRBD1	TRBV27	TRBJ1-6	TGTGCCAGCAGCTCCCGGGACAGGGCGAACTCACCCCTCCACTTT	CASSSRDRANSPLHF
many	-	TRBV13	TRBJ2-3	TGTGCCAGCAGCCATGGGGCTAGATTCACAGATACGCAGTATTTT	CASSHGARFTDTQYF